This T cell receptor (beta chain) was obtained from a study of blood T cell repertoires in COVID-19. Across the whole study: The origin of the acute and convalescent COVID-19 samples was the United States, Italy and Spain.

This table comes from immunoSEQ multiplex PCR, and its TCRdb copy is limited to in-frame clones, with some not included. The sample has 150,000 to 170,000 clones, 76% seen once. This clone was found a few times. The CDR3 is 13 residues long. V lost 2 bases, J lost 7 bases, and 11 bases lay in between. Looked up from germline, CDR1 is SGHTA and CDR2 is FQGTGA. This receptor was obtained from a woman at least 80 years old with acute or convalescent COVID-19. This chain uses TRBV7-3 with TRBJ1-2; possible D gene TRBD1, 6 bases. The sequencing sample was made of peripheral blood. The CDR3 DNA reads TGTGCCAGCAGCTTACCGGGAGGGGGTGGCTACACCTTC. As protein: CASSLPGGGGYTF. Supplemented by reference TRBV7-3 and TRBJ1-2, the full variable domain reads GAGVSQTPSNKVTEKGKYVELRCDPISGHTALYWYRQSLGQGPEFLIYFQGTGAADDSGLPNDRFFAVRPEGSVSTLKIQRTERGDSAVYLCASSLPGGGGYTFGSGTRLTVV.